Only a few counts were recorded for the clone carrying this TCR beta chain. The antigen is unknown. Per the original methods: Between-group CDR3 differences, defined by clinicopathological status, yielded a distant-metastasis classifier for papillary thyroid cancer. Using MiXCR, TCRdb reanalyzed the PCR reads. It is TCRdb's table, rather than the study itself, that gives the V and J calls and clone size. The data hold 35,000 to 50,000 clones, with less than 5% observed a single time. Ahead of thyroid surgery, no patient had received treatment of any kind. These data are taken from a study of metastatic and nonmetastatic thyroid tumors. For the study at large: Comparative analysis of repertoires was undertaken across blood and tumor or nodule tissue obtained from malignant and benign thyroid patients.

The CDR3 totals 13 residues. Germline loops: CDR1 DFQATT, CDR2 SNEGSKA (reference sequence). After removal of 6 bases from V and 3 bases from J, the junction contained 5 bases not matched to a gene. General observations from the study: The study reportedly found significantly higher TCR beta diversity in malignant thyroid tumors than benign nodules, in blood and tumor.

The genes are TRBV20-1 and TRBJ2-1; 7 bases map to TRBD2. The TCR was taken from a female donor with papillary thyroid cancer or a benign thyroid nodule (not recorded which). Some clones in this sample may be carry-over from other donors' samples. Sample: blood. Here the CDR3 DNA reads TGCAGTGCGCCTAGCGGCATCTACAATGAGCAGTTCTTC. Translating it yields CSAPSGIYNEQFF.